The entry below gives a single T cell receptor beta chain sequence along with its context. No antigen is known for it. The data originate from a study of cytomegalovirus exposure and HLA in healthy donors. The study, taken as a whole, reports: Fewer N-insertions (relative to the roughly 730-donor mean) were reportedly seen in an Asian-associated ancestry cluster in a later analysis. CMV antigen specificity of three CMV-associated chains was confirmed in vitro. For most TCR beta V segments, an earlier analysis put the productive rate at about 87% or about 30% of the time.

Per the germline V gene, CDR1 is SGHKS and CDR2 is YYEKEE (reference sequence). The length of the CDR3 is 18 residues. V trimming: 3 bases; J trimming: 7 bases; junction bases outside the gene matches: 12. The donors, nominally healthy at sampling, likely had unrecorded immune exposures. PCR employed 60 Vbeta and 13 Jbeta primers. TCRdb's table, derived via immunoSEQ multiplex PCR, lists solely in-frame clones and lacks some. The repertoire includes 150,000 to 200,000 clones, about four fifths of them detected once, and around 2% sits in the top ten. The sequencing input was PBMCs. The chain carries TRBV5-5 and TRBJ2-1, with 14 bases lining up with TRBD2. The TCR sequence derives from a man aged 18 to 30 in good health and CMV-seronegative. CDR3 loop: CASSYLTSGGALGNEQFF. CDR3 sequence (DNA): TGTGCCAGCAGCTACTTGACTAGCGGGGGGGCCCTCGGTAATGAGCAGTTCTTC.